The clone carrying this T cell receptor beta chain occurred many times. No antigen is known for it. The sample belongs to a study of T-cell reconstitution after alpha-beta-depleted transplantation in children. The CDR3 totals 14 residues. Germline CDR1 is MDHEN and CDR2 is SYDVKM. V lost 6 bases and J lost 4, with 12 bases in between. General study findings and limits: One year post-transplant, T-cell counts and diversity were largely derived from T cells produced anew. The study reportedly traced alpha-beta T cells about two months after transplant to several hundred expanded graft clones. Some patients owed their high day-60 TCRbeta diversity to surviving recipient T cells and thymic progenitors.

This sample's TCRbeta library carried unique molecular identifier barcodes. TCRdb re-called the PCR reads with MiXCR, one entry per CDR3 protein. The sample shows over 25,000 distinct CDR3 sequences, under 8% of them seen only once. The starting material was peripheral blood, obtained 60 days after TCRalphabeta/CD19-depleted stem cell transplant. The TCR was taken from a child younger than two who had a stem cell transplant for acute myeloid leukemia, so the T cells may come from the graft donor. This chain connects TRBV28 to TRBJ1-4; a possible D gene is TRBD1 (5 bases). DNA of the CDR3: TGTGCCAGCAGCCTAGGGCAGGGTAATGAAAAACTGTTTTTT. As protein: CASSLGQGNEKLFF.